Each of the 29 T cell receptor beta chains below was sequenced from the same sample in a study of blood T cell repertoires in COVID-19 (TCRdb year 2020). Library preparation was by the immunoSEQ multiplex PCR assay. The table was pulled from immuneACCESS by TCRdb, which kept in-frame rearrangements only. Such tables lose some clones; where checked, under half of the loss comes from unresolved V genes, and the rest has no known cause. Present in this sample are 100,000 to 150,000 clones, approximately 85% of which were seen just once. The ten largest make up around 6.3% of the sample. The specimen sequenced was peripheral blood. The receptors here all came from an older man with active or convalescent COVID-19.

The chain couples TRBV3-1 (or the pseudogene TRBV3-2) to TRBJ2-7, with 9 bases aligning to TRBD2. J lost 2 bases, V lost 3 bases, and 2 bases had no gene match. The germline gives CDR1 LGHDT, CDR2 YNNKEL (reference sequence). The CDR3 extends over 14 amino acids. CDR3 sequence (DNA): TGTGCCAGCAGCCAGGGACTAGCTACCTACGAGCAGTACTTC. This sequence encodes CASSQGLATYEQYF.

This chain links TRBV5-4 with TRBJ1-2, with D possibly matching TRBD1 (5 bases). Between the trimmed V and J ends, which lost 2 bases and 8 bases, there was a span of 16 bases. The CDR3 length is 14 residues. From germline, CDR1 is SGHNT and CDR2 YYREEE (reference sequence). The CDR3 DNA follows: TGTGCCAGCAGCTTCCCTGGGGCAGGGTGGGGCTACACCTTC. Protein sequence: CASSFPGAGWGYTF.

J is TRBJ2-1 and V is TRBV5-4; 7 bases agree with TRBD2. Germline V gene data show CDR1 as SGHNT and CDR2 as YYREEE (reference sequence). CDR3 length: 16 amino acids. The V gene end was trimmed by 0 bases and the J gene end by 7 bases; junction bases not matched to a gene: 10. The CDR3, as DNA: TGTGCCAGCAGCTTGGCCCCCGGACTCGGGGGGAATGAGCAGTTCTTC. It codes for CASSLAPGLGGNEQFF.

The chain carries TRBV9 and TRBJ1-1; TRBD1 matches at 9 bases. CDR3 length: 13 residues. V gave up 6 bases and J gave up 11 bases; unmatched junction bases: 11. Germline loops: CDR1 SGDLS, CDR2 YYNGEE. This CDR3 reads CASTLHGQGPAFF. For the CDR3, the DNA is TGTGCCAGCACTCTACACGGACAGGGGCCGGCTTTCTTT.

The chain carries TRBV7-2 and TRBJ2-2; a weak D match, TRBD1 (6 bases). The CDR3 consists of 15 residues. V was pared by 5 bases and J by 4 bases, with 14 bases between. Per the germline V gene, CDR1 is SGHTA and CDR2 is FQGNSA. The CDR3: CASSLAGAGTGELFF. The DNA of the CDR3 is TGTGCCAGCAGCCTGGCAGGGGCGGGCACCGGGGAGCTGTTTTTT.

This clone was picked up one time. The V gene is TRBV9, the J gene TRBJ2-1; 11 bases align to TRBD2. CDR1 is SGDLS, CDR2 YYNGEE, per germline. CDR3 length equals 15 residues. The V gene end was trimmed by 4 bases and the J gene end by 5 bases; junction bases not matched to a gene: 5. The CDR3 DNA is TGTGCCAGCAGCTATACTAGCGGGAGCCACAATGAGCAGTTCTTC. This gives the protein CASSYTSGSHNEQFF. Complete variable domain (other parts from reference TRBV9 and TRBJ2-1): DSGVTQTPKHLITATGQRVTLRCSPRSGDLSVYWYQQSLDQGLQFLIQYYNGEERAKGNILERFSAQQFPDLHSELNLSSLELGDSALYFCASSYTSGSHNEQFFGPGTRLTVL.

The rearrangement joins TRBV6-5 to TRBJ1-2; possibly TRBD1 for D (6 bases). The CDR3 extends over 15 amino acids. CDR1 MNHEY and CDR2 SVGAGI come from the germline V gene. V was trimmed by 0 bases and J by 8 bases, leaving 16 bases between them. The CDR3 DNA reads as TGTGCCAGCAGTTACTCGACAGGAGGAAGGCGGGGCTACACCTTC. Encoded protein: CASSYSTGGRRGYTF.

This chain joins TRBV2 and TRBJ2-3; 14 positions agree with TRBD2. The CDR3 sequence is 18 residues long. V lost 7 bases to trimming and J lost 0 bases; unmatched junction nucleotides: 9. Germline-derived CDR1 and CDR2 are SNHLY and FYNNEI. The CDR3 region is CASMGLAGAHPSTDTQYF. CDR3 nucleotides: TGTGCCAGCATGGGACTAGCGGGGGCCCATCCCAGCACAGATACGCAGTATTTT.

The chain is built from TRBV27 and TRBJ2-7; TRBD1 matches at 10 bases. Unmatched junction bases numbered 10, after V lost 6 bases and J lost 2 bases. This CDR3 region has 16 residues. The germline gives CDR1 MNHEY, CDR2 SMNVEV (reference sequence). CDR3 bases: TGTGCCAGCAGATTCACCTGGACAGGGGGTACCTACGAGCAGTACTTC. Its translation is CASRFTWTGGTYEQYF.

This chain links TRBV7-8 with TRBJ2-2; tentatively, D is TRBD2 (6 bases). The V gene lost 1 base and the J gene lost 0 bases, with 6 bases spanning the gap. CDR3 length equals 15 residues. The germline gives CDR1 SGHVS, CDR2 FQNEAQ. CDR3 bases: TGTGCCAGCAGCTTAGGGACTACGAACACCGGGGAGCTGTTTTTT. It yields the protein CASSLGTTNTGELFF. Using reference TRBV7-8 and TRBJ2-2 for the parts outside the CDR3, the full variable domain is GAGVSQSPRYKVAKRGQDVALRCDPISGHVSLFWYQQALGQGPEFLTYFQNEAQLDKSGLPSDRFFAERPEGSVSTLKIQRTQQEDSAVYLCASSLGTTNTGELFFGEGSRLTVL.

The rearrangement joins TRBV12-3 or TRBV12-4 to TRBJ2-2; no definite D call. The CDR3 spans 12 residues. Trimming stripped 6 bases from V and 7 bases from J, with 9 bases between. The CDR3 protein is CASRTNLGELFF. The CDR3 DNA reads TGTGCCAGCAGAACAAATCTCGGGGAGCTGTTTTTT.

The sample holds one count of this clone. This sequence joins TRBV29-1 and TRBJ1-2; D is uncertain. The CDR3 runs 12 residues. Germline assignment: CDR1 SQVTM and CDR2 ANQGSEA. The germline V and J ends were trimmed by 1 base and 4 bases, with 7 bases remaining between them. The CDR3 protein is CSVEGGSYGYTF. The CDR3 DNA reads TGCAGCGTTGAAGGCGGGAGCTATGGCTACACCTTC.

The genes are TRBV5-1 and TRBJ1-3; 8 bases map to TRBD1. Germline values: CDR1 SGHRS, CDR2 YFSETQ. The CDR3 spans 17 residues. V was pared by 1 base and J by 2 bases, with 8 bases of the junction left unmatched. For the CDR3, the DNA is TGCGCCAGCAGCTTGATGACAGGGGAAGGTACTGGAAACACCATATATTTT. It yields the protein CASSLMTGEGTGNTIYF. Using reference TRBV5-1 and TRBJ1-3 for the parts outside the CDR3, the full variable domain is KAGVTQTPRYLIKTRGQQVTLSCSPISGHRSVSWYQQTPGQGLQFLFEYFSETQRNKGNFPGRFSGRQFSNSRSEMNVSTLELGDSALYLCASSLMTGEGTGNTIYFGEGSWLTVV.

This rearrangement joins TRBV28 to TRBJ2-7, with D tentatively TRBD2 (5 bases). Trimming removed 8 bases at V and 5 bases at J, with 13 bases between. The CDR3 is 12 amino acids. Germline V gene data show CDR1 as MDHEN and CDR2 as SYDVKM. The CDR3 sequence is CASWRTPNEQYF. CDR3 sequence (DNA): TGTGCCAGCTGGAGGACCCCCAACGAGCAGTACTTC.

The chain combines TRBV29-1 with TRBJ2-1; possibly TRBD2 for D (6 bases). Germline V gene sequence: CDR1 SQVTM, CDR2 ANQGSEA. The germline V and J ends were trimmed by 7 bases and 2 bases, with 24 bases remaining between them. CDR3 length: 17 amino acids. CDR3 nucleotides: TGCAGCGCCACCTCTGGACTATATAGTAGCGCCTACAATGAGCAGTTCTTC. Its protein product is CSATSGLYSSAYNEQFF.

The chain links TRBV10-3 to TRBJ1-4; D call uncertain. From germline, CDR1 is ENHRY and CDR2 SYGVKD. Trimming pared 0 bases from V and 4 bases from J, leaving 6 bases between. The CDR3 runs to 14 residues. The CDR3, as DNA: TGTGCCATCAGTGAGTCGACGGGTAATGAAAAACTGTTTTTT. It codes for CAISESTGNEKLFF.

The rearrangement links TRBV24-1 to TRBJ2-5, with TRBD1 matching over 8 bases. Germline CDR1 KGHDR, CDR2 SFDVKD. V was clipped by 3 bases and J by 6 bases; unmatched bases: 11. CDR3 size: 16 residues. The CDR3 nucleotides read TGTGCCACCAGTGATCCCGGACAGGGAGGCACGAAGACCCAGTACTTC. Translation: CATSDPGQGGTKTQYF.

The chain recombines TRBV24-1 with TRBJ2-5; D call uncertain. V shed 3 bases and J shed 1 base, with 8 bases lying between them. Germline CDR1 reads KGHDR; CDR2 reads SFDVKD. The CDR3 runs to 14 residues. CDR3 sequence: CATSDIRSQETQYF. DNA for the CDR3: TGTGCCACCAGTGATATCCGCAGCCAAGAGACCCAGTACTTC.

This chain links TRBV2 with TRBJ2-7; 13 bases match TRBD2. CDR1 SNHLY and CDR2 FYNNEI come from the germline V gene. The V gene end was trimmed by 6 bases and the J gene end by 4 bases; junction bases not matched to a gene: 9. CDR3 length: 16 amino acids. This chain's CDR3 is CASRVPGLAGRYEQYF. In DNA form, the CDR3 reads TGTGCCAGCAGGGTCCCGGGACTAGCGGGGAGGTACGAGCAGTACTTC.

J is TRBJ2-1 and V is TRBV19; D is ambiguous. CDR3 size: 15 residues. V dropped 7 bases and J dropped 0 bases, with 13 bases sitting between them. Germline V gene data show CDR1 as LNHDA and CDR2 as SQIVND (reference sequence). CDR3 sequence reads: CASTQASNSYNEQFF. DNA for the CDR3: TGTGCCAGTACCCAAGCGAGTAACTCCTACAATGAGCAGTTCTTC.

The chain combines TRBV6-1 with TRBJ1-2; 8 positions match TRBD1. Germline V gene sequence: CDR1 MNHNS, CDR2 SASEGT. The CDR3 is made up of 14 amino acids. The V segment lost 2 bases and the J segment 7 bases; nucleotides outside the gene matches: 6. CDR3 DNA sequence: TGTGCCAGCAGTGAAAATCCAGGGGGCAGTGGCTACACCTTC. Protein sequence: CASSENPGGSGYTF.

This sequence joins TRBV6-6 and TRBJ1-6; tentative D call: TRBD1 (5 bases). Between the trimmed V and J ends, which lost 2 bases and 10 bases, there was a span of 12 bases. Germline CDR1 reads MNHNY; CDR2 reads SVGAGI (reference sequence). There are 14 residues in the CDR3. CDR3 loop: CASSYAGLESPLHF. The CDR3 region has the DNA TGTGCCAGCAGTTACGCAGGGTTAGAATCACCCCTCCACTTT.

The chain has TRBV21-1 and TRBJ1-1; the D segment call TRBD1 is taken from the table without a DNA check. TRBV21-1 is a recognized pseudogene. CDR3 length: 15 residues. The CDR3, as DNA: TGTGCCAGCAGCAAGACAGGAGAAATGAACACTGAAGCTTTCTTT. Protein sequence: CASSKTGEMNTEAFF.

The rearrangement joins TRBV7-2 to TRBJ1-1; D may be TRBD1 (6 bases). V shed 4 bases and J shed 9 bases, with 18 bases lying between them. The CDR3 runs 14 residues. Per germline, CDR1 SGHTA and CDR2 FQGNSA. CDR3 sequence: CASSSLPGTTKAFF. The CDR3 DNA follows: TGTGCCAGCAGCTCATTGCCCGGGACAACTAAAGCTTTCTTT.

This chain links TRBV5-4 with TRBJ1-2; 8 bases fit TRBD1. The CDR3 has 14 amino acids. Germline V gene data show CDR1 as SGHNT and CDR2 as YYREEE (reference sequence). V lost 2 bases and J lost 2; bases outside the gene matches: 2. In nucleotides, the CDR3 is TGTGCCAGCAGCTTAAACAGGGGGAACTATGGCTACACCTTC. It translates to CASSLNRGNYGYTF.

The chain has TRBV4-2 and TRBJ1-5; D may be TRBD1 (5 bases). V gave up 4 bases and J gave up 9 bases, with 19 bases separating them. This CDR3 is 15 amino acids long. Per the germline V gene, CDR1 is LGHNA and CDR2 is YNFKEQ. CDR3 sequence: CASSLGGGAIVPQHF. Here the CDR3 DNA reads TGTGCCAGCAGCCTCGGGGGAGGGGCGATTGTGCCCCAGCATTTT.

CDR3 amino acids: CASSPTRTSGVIYEQYF. CDR3 DNA: TGCGCCAGCAGCCCTACAAGGACTAGCGGCGTGATCTACGAGCAGTACTTC. The genes are TRBV5-1 and TRBJ2-7; 10 bases are shared with TRBD2. This CDR3 has 17 residues. Per the germline V gene, CDR1 is SGHRS and CDR2 is YFSETQ. The V and J ends lost 4 bases and 3 bases, in that order; junction bases with no gene match: 13.

This clone was found once. The rearrangement links TRBV7-8 to TRBJ2-1; D possibly corresponds to TRBD1 (6 bases). This CDR3 region has 14 residues. The germline V gene has CDR1 SGHVS and CDR2 FQNEAQ. Trimming shortened V by 6 bases and J by 4 bases, and 13 bases separated the two germline ends. The DNA of the CDR3 is TGTGCCAGCAGTAATCGTGGACAGTACAATGAGCAGTTCTTC. Its translation is CASSNRGQYNEQFF.

The rearrangement links TRBV21-1 to TRBJ2-7; the DNA was not used to check the table's D call, TRBD1. TRBV21-1 is annotated as a pseudogene. CDR3 length equals 14 residues. The CDR3 nucleotides are TGTGCCAGCAGCAAAGGGACAGGGGCCTACGAGCAGTACTTC. Its translation is CASSKGTGAYEQYF.